What follows are 27 T cell receptor beta chains derived from one specimen sequenced in a study of beta chain features in type 1 diabetes. Broader study findings: When Type 1 diabetes patients were examined, their TCRB CDR3s proved moderately but significantly shorter in all four CD4+ subsets.

The antigens for these receptors are not known. Of the isolated RNA, all was reverse transcribed, and so the sequenced material was expressed TCRB transcripts. Only in-frame clones appear in the TCRdb table, and some are missing; sequencing was by immunoSEQ multiplex PCR. This sample has approximately 280,000 clones, with around 16% found just once. Sequenced: naive CD4+ T cells from blood. The receptor set was obtained from a man between 18 and 35 years old with type 1 diabetes.

The V gene is TRBV7-9, the J gene TRBJ1-1, with D possibly being TRBD1 (6 bases). The CDR3 is 15 amino acids. The ends were cut back, 2 bases at V and 1 base at J, with 11 bases in the middle. Germline V CDR1 and CDR2: SEHNR, FQNEAQ (reference sequence). The CDR3 coding sequence is TGTGCCAGCAGCTTATCAGCAGGGGCGAACACTGAAGCTTTCTTT. As protein: CASSLSAGANTEAFF.

This chain links TRBV6-5 with TRBJ2-3, with 9 bases aligning to TRBD2. Trimming took 6 bases from V and 6 from J; bases not matched to a gene: 10. The germline gives CDR1 MNHEY, CDR2 SVGAGI. This CDR3 region has 15 residues. The CDR3 DNA is TGTGCCAGCAGACCCCGGGGACTAGCACCCGATACGCAGTATTTT. Translating it yields CASRPRGLAPDTQYF.

The chain joins TRBV19 to TRBJ1-2, with 12 nucleotides matching TRBD1. The CDR3 is made up of 15 amino acids. In germline, CDR1 is LNHDA, CDR2 SQIVND (reference sequence). V was pared by 5 bases and J by 8 bases, with 9 bases of the junction left unmatched. CDR3 amino acids: CASSPEPGQGAGYTF. The CDR3 nucleotides read TGTGCCAGTAGTCCTGAACCGGGACAGGGGGCCGGCTACACCTTC.

The chain links TRBV29-1 to TRBJ2-7, with D hard to call. Trimming removed 4 bases at V and 2 bases at J, with 12 bases between. Germline CDR1 is SQVTM and CDR2 is ANQGSEA. The CDR3 runs to 13 residues. In nucleotides, the CDR3 is TGCAGCGTTGTAGCAAGGAGAACCTACGAGCAGTACTTC. This codes for CSVVARRTYEQYF.

This chain connects TRBV4-2 to TRBJ2-7, with 13 bases matching TRBD2. With 4 bases clipped from V and 3 bases from J, the junction kept 3 bases outside the gene matches. CDR3 size: 15 residues. The germline V gene encodes CDR1 LGHNA and CDR2 YNFKEQ. CDR3 protein: CASSRGTSGNYEQYF. CDR3 bases: TGTGCCAGCAGCCGAGGGACTAGCGGGAACTACGAGCAGTACTTC.

This clone was seen more than once but under ten times. V is TRBV20-1 and J is TRBJ1-1, with a tentative D call TRBD1 (6 bases). Trimming stripped 8 bases from V and 9 bases from J, with 16 bases between. Germline assignment: CDR1 DFQATT and CDR2 SNEGSKA (reference sequence). CDR3 size: 11 residues. The CDR3 bases are TGCAGTATATATAGGACAGTTCAAGCTTTCTTT. Encoded protein: CSIYRTVQAFF.

The rearrangement uses TRBV14 and TRBJ1-1, with 8 bases fitting TRBD1. Per germline, CDR1 SGHDN and CDR2 FVKESK. After removal of 3 bases from V and 1 base from J, the junction contained 10 bases not matched to a gene. The CDR3 has 17 residues. CDR3 amino acids: CASSQPGGSNQNTEAFF. The CDR3 DNA reads as TGTGCCAGCAGCCAGCCAGGGGGCTCAAACCAGAACACTGAAGCTTTCTTT.

The chain links TRBV27 to TRBJ1-2, with 8 bases aligning to TRBD1. CDR3 length: 14 residues. After removal of 5 bases from V and 8 bases from J, the junction contained 10 bases not matched to a gene. CDR1 is MNHEY and CDR2 is SMNVEV in the germline V gene (reference sequence). The CDR3 DNA sequence: TGTGCCAGCAGTCCCTCAGGGGGCGCGAGCGGCTACACCTTC. The encoded protein is CASSPSGGASGYTF.

This clone was counted between two and nine times. The chain recombines TRBV18 with TRBJ2-5, with TRBD1 matching 7 bases. Trimming at V came to 3 bases and at J to 6 bases, leaving 1 base not matched to a gene. This CDR3 has 12 residues. The germline gives CDR1 KGHSH, CDR2 LQKENI. The chain's CDR3 is CASSPGQQTQYF. CDR3 nucleotide sequence: TGTGCCAGCTCACCGGGACAGCAGACCCAGTACTTC.

This clone was observed a handful of times. This chain connects TRBV7-2 to TRBJ2-7; D perhaps matches TRBD1 (5 bases). V was cut by 5 bases and J by 3 bases, with 11 bases left in between. The CDR3 is 13 residues long. Germline V gene data show CDR1 as SGHTA and CDR2 as FQGNSA. The CDR3 here is CASSPGHLYEQYF. The CDR3 nucleotides read TGTGCCAGCAGCCCTGGACACCTCTACGAGCAGTACTTC. The variable domain in full, with the rest retrieved from reference TRBV7-2 and TRBJ2-7, is GAGVSQSPSNKVTEKGKDVELRCDPISGHTALYWYRQSLGQGLEFLIYFQGNSAPDKSGLPSDRFSAERTGGSVSTLTIQRTQQEDSAVYLCASSPGHLYEQYFGPGTRLTVT.

The J gene is TRBJ2-7, the V gene TRBV4-3, with D possibly being TRBD1 (5 bases). The CDR3 is 16 amino acids. The V gene lost 0 bases and the J gene lost 3 bases, with 15 bases spanning the gap. Per the germline V gene, CDR1 is LGHNA and CDR2 is YSLEER. CDR3: CASSQDSRALLYEQYF. CDR3 nucleotide sequence: TGCGCCAGCAGCCAAGATTCCAGGGCCCTACTCTACGAGCAGTACTTC.

J is TRBJ1-6 and V is TRBV6-5, with 8 bases aligning to TRBD1. The germline CDR1 and CDR2 sequences are MNHEY and SVGAGI. The V and J ends lost 6 bases and 5 bases, in that order; junction bases with no gene match: 3. The CDR3 runs to 14 residues. This CDR3 reads CASRKDRDNSPLHF. For the CDR3, the DNA is TGTGCCAGCAGGAAGGACAGGGATAATTCACCCCTCCACTTT.

The rearrangement joins TRBV7-9 to TRBJ2-7; 9 nucleotides agree with TRBD1. Germline V gene lookup returns CDR1 SEHNR and CDR2 FQNEAQ (reference sequence). This CDR3 comprises 16 residues. V lost 5 bases and J lost 4; bases outside the gene matches: 12. The CDR3 DNA reads as TGTGCCAGCAGCGCGCGGACAGGGGCCTCCGGGTACGAGCAGTACTTC. Translated: CASSARTGASGYEQYF.

V is TRBV5-1 and J is TRBJ2-7; tentative D call: TRBD2 (6 bases). CDR1 SGHRS and CDR2 YFSETQ come from the germline V gene. The V end lost 2 bases, the J end lost 2 bases, and 11 bases lay between the germline ends. The CDR3 is made up of 14 amino acids. The CDR3 sequence is CASSFTGTAYEQYF. The DNA for the CDR3 is TGCGCCAGCAGCTTTACGGGGACTGCCTACGAGCAGTACTTC.

The genes are TRBV30 and TRBJ2-2, with no clear D. The CDR3 is 12 amino acids. Germline CDR1 reads GTSNPN; CDR2 reads SVGIG (reference sequence). Trimming removed 4 bases at V and 7 bases at J, with 10 bases between. The DNA of the CDR3 is TGTGCCTGGAATAATTTGAGCGGGGAGCTGTTTTTT. It codes for CAWNNLSGELFF.

A single count supports this clone. The CDR3 loop reads CASSVGRGASNQPQHF. The DNA of the CDR3 is TGTGCCAGCAGCGTAGGGAGGGGGGCGAGCAATCAGCCCCAGCATTTT. The genes are TRBV5-6 and TRBJ1-5, with TRBD1 as a possible D gene (6 bases). V was pared by 4 bases and J by 1 base, with 15 bases between. CDR1 SGHDT and CDR2 YYEEEE come from the germline V gene. The CDR3 contains 16 residues. Variable domain in full (rest from reference TRBV5-6 and TRBJ1-5): DAGVTQSPTHLIKTRGQQVTLRCSPKSGHDTVSWYQQALGQGPQFIFQYYEEEERQRGNFPDRFSGHQFPNYSSELNVNALLLGDSALYLCASSVGRGASNQPQHFGDGTRLSIL.

This clone was observed a few times. The rearrangement uses TRBV6-1 and TRBJ1-1, with unresolved D. V dropped 8 bases and J dropped 3 bases, with 19 bases sitting between them. This CDR3 spans 15 amino acids. Germline CDR1 is MNHNS and CDR2 is SASEGT. The CDR3 loop reads CASPGPPTQDTEAFF. Written as DNA, the CDR3 is TGTGCCAGCCCCGGCCCTCCAACTCAGGACACTGAAGCTTTCTTT.

This clone came up a few times. This chain joins TRBV15 and TRBJ1-2, with 10 bases fitting TRBD1. V dropped 4 bases and J dropped 7; count of bases not matched to a gene: 12. The CDR3 totals 16 residues. Germline CDR1 and CDR2: LNHNV and YYDKDF (reference sequence). The CDR3, as DNA: TGTGCCACCAGCATCCGTTCGGGACAGGGGACTTTTGGCTACACCTTC. It specifies CATSIRSGQGTFGYTF.

This clone was counted a few times. The rearrangement uses TRBV7-9 and TRBJ1-5; possibly TRBD1 for D (5 bases). The CDR3 extends over 12 amino acids. V was cut by 4 bases and J by 7 bases, with 8 bases left in between. Germline assignment: CDR1 SEHNR and CDR2 FQNEAQ (reference sequence). CDR3 in DNA: TGTGCCAGCAGCTATGCAGGGCAGCCCCAGCATTTT. Protein product: CASSYAGQPQHF. Variable domain in full (rest from reference TRBV7-9 and TRBJ1-5): DTGVSQNPRHKITKRGQNVTFRCDPISEHNRLYWYRQTLGQGPEFLTYFQNEAQLEKSRLLSDRFSAERPKGSFSTLEIQRTEQGDSAMYLCASSYAGQPQHFGDGTRLSIL.

This chain connects TRBV18 to TRBJ1-2; 9 nucleotides match TRBD1. The germline gives CDR1 KGHSH, CDR2 LQKENI. The length of the CDR3 is 13 residues. Trimming removed 3 bases from V and 7 bases from J; junction bases left unmatched: 3. The CDR3 loop reads CASSPGQGGGYTF. The CDR3 DNA reads as TGTGCCAGCTCACCGGGACAGGGTGGTGGCTACACCTTC.

This clone has a handful of counts. CDR3 residues: CASSIGTGHYNSPLHF. CDR3 coding DNA: TGCGCCAGCAGCATAGGGACAGGGCACTATAATTCACCCCTCCACTTT. J is TRBJ1-6 and V is TRBV5-1; 9 positions match TRBD1. Looked up from germline, CDR1 is SGHRS and CDR2 is YFSETQ. V gave up 4 bases and J gave up 3 bases; unmatched junction bases: 5. The CDR3 has 16 residues.

This clone appeared a few times. The rearrangement uses TRBV5-1 and TRBJ1-5; 7 nucleotides line up with TRBD1. This CDR3 comprises 17 residues. The germline V gene encodes CDR1 SGHRS and CDR2 YFSETQ. V lost 4 bases and J lost 0; bases outside the gene matches: 10. The CDR3 sequence: CASSEGTAVNSNQPQHF. Here the CDR3 DNA reads TGCGCCAGCAGCGAAGGGACAGCGGTTAATAGCAATCAGCCCCAGCATTTT.

This clone was seen more than once but under ten times. The chain links TRBV15 to TRBJ2-7, with 14 bases lining up with TRBD2. V trimming: 0 bases; J trimming: 6 bases; junction bases outside the gene matches: 4. The CDR3 is 16 residues long. Per the germline V gene, CDR1 is LNHNV and CDR2 is YYDKDF (reference sequence). For the CDR3, the DNA is TGTGCCACCAGCAGAGACATGGGACTAGCGGGAGCCGAGCAGTACTTC. This translates into CATSRDMGLAGAEQYF.

This chain connects TRBV28 to TRBJ1-2, with 11 bases fitting TRBD1. The CDR3 totals 14 residues. V lost 7 bases, J lost 5 bases, and 6 bases stayed unmatched. The germline gives CDR1 MDHEN, CDR2 SYDVKM. The CDR3 sequence: CASTPGQGVYGYTF. For the CDR3, the DNA is TGTGCCAGCACCCCGGGACAGGGGGTTTATGGCTACACCTTC.

This clone was counted a few times. DNA for the CDR3: TGTGCCAGCAGCAGCAGACAGGGGCGCGGCTATGGCTACACCTTC. This gives the protein CASSSRQGRGYGYTF. This chain connects TRBV7-9 to TRBJ1-2; 8 bases match TRBD1. With 5 bases clipped from V and 4 bases from J, the junction kept 9 bases outside the gene matches. Germline CDR1 is SEHNR and CDR2 is FQNEAQ (reference sequence). The CDR3 extends over 15 amino acids.

In this sample, this clone turned up a few times. The rearrangement uses TRBV2 and TRBJ2-2; the match to TRBD2 covers 11 bases. The length of the CDR3 is 15 residues. Germline loops: CDR1 SNHLY, CDR2 FYNNEI. Trimming took 10 bases from V and 5 from J; bases not matched to a gene: 9. CDR3 sequence: CATQRTSGSTGELFF. In DNA form, the CDR3 reads TGTGCCACGCAACGGACTAGCGGGTCGACCGGGGAGCTGTTTTTT.

The genes are TRBV5-1 and TRBJ2-7; 14 positions agree with TRBD2. Germline CDR1 and CDR2: SGHRS and YFSETQ. V gave up 4 bases and J gave up 6 bases; unmatched junction bases: 6. CDR3 length equals 15 residues. The CDR3 nucleotides read TGCGCCAGCAGCCCAGGGACTAGCGGGAGAGGCGAGCAGTACTTC. Protein sequence: CASSPGTSGRGEQYF. Full variable domain (outside the CDR3, taken from reference TRBV5-1 and TRBJ2-7): KAGVTQTPRYLIKTRGQQVTLSCSPISGHRSVSWYQQTPGQGLQFLFEYFSETQRNKGNFPGRFSGRQFSNSRSEMNVSTLELGDSALYLCASSPGTSGRGEQYFGPGTRLTVT.